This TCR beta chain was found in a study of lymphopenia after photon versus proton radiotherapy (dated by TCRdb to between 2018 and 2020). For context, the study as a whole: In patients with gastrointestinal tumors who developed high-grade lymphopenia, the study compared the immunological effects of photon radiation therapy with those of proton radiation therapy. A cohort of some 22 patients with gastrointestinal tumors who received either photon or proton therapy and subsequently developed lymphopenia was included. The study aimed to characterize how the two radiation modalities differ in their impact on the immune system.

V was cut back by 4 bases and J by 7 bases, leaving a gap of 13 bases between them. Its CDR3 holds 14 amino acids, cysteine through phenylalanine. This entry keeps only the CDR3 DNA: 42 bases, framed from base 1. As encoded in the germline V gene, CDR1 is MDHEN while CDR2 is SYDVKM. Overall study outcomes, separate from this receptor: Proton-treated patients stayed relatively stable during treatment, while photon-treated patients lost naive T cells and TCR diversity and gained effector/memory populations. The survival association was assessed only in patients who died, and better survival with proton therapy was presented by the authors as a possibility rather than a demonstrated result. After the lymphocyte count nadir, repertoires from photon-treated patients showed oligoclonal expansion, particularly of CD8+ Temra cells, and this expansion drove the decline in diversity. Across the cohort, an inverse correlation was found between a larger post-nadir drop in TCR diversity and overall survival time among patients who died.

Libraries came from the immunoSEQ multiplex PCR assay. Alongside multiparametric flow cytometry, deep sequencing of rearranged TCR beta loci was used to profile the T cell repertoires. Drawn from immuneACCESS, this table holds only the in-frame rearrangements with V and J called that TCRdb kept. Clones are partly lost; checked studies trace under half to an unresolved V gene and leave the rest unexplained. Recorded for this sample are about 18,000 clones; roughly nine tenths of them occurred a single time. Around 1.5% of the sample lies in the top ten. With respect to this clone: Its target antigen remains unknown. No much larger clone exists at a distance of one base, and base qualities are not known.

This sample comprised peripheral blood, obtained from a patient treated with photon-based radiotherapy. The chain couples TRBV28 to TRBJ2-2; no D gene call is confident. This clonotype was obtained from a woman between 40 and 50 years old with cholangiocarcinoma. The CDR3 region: CASSYTNGDGELFF. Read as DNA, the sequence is TGTGCCAGCAGTTATACCAATGGTGACGGGGAGCTGTTTTTT.